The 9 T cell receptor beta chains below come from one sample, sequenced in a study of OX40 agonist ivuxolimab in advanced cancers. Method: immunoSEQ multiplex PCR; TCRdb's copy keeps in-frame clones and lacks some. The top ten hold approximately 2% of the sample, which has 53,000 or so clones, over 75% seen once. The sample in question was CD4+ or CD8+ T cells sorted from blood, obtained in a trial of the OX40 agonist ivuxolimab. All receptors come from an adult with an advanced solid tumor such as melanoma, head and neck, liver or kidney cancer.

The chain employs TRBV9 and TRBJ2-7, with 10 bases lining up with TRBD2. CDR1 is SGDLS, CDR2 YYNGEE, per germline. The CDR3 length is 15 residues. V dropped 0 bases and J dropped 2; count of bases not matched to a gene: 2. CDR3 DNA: TGTGCCAGCAGCGTAGCAGGGACTAGCGCCTACGAGCAGTACTTC. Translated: CASSVAGTSAYEQYF.

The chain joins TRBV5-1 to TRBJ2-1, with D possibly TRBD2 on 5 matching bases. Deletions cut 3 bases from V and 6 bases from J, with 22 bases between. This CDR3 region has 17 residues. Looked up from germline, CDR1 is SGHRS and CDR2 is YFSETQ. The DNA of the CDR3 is TGCGCCAGCAGCTACTCGAGTCCCACAGCTAGCTCCAATGAGCAGTTCTTC. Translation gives CASSYSSPTASSNEQFF.

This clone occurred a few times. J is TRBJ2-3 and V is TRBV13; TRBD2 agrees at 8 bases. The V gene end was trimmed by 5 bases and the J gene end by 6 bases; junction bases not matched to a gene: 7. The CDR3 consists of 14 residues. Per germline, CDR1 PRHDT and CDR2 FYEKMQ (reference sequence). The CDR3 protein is CASSLGLASDTQYF. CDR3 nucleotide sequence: TGTGCCAGCAGCCTTGGACTAGCCTCGGATACGCAGTATTTT.

The CDR3, as DNA: TGTGCCACCAGCAGAGATCGACTAGCGGCCCACAATGAGCAGTTCTTC. This codes for CATSRDRLAAHNEQFF. This rearrangement joins TRBV15 to TRBJ2-1; 9 bases fit TRBD2. This CDR3 is 16 amino acids long. V trimming: 0 bases; J trimming: 5 bases; junction bases outside the gene matches: 5. CDR1 is LNHNV, CDR2 YYDKDF, per germline (reference sequence).

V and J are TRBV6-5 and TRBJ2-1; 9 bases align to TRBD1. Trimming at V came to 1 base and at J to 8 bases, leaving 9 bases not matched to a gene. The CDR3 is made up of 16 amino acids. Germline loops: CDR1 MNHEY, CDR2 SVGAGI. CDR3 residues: CASSYFRGQGVYEQFF. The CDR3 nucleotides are TGTGCCAGCAGTTACTTCAGGGGACAGGGAGTATATGAGCAGTTCTTC.

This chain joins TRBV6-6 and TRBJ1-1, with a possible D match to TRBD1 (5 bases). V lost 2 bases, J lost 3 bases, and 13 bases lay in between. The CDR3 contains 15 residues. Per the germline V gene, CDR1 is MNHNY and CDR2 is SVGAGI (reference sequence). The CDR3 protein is CASSYDSRFDTEAFF. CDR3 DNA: TGTGCCAGCAGTTACGACAGCCGGTTCGACACTGAAGCTTTCTTT.

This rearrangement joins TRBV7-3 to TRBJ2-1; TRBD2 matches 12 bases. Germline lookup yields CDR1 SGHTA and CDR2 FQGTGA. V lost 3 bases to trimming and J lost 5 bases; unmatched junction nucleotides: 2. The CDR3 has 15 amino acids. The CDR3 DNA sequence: TGTGCCAGCAGCTTCGGACTAGCGGGAAACAATGAGCAGTTCTTC. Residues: CASSFGLAGNNEQFF.

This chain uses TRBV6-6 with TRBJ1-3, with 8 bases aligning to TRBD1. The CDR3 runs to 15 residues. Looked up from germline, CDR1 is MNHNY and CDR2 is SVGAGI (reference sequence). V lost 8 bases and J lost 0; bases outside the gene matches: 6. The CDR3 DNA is TGTGCCAGCCGCCCGGGACAGGTCTCTGGAAACACCATATATTTT. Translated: CASRPGQVSGNTIYF.

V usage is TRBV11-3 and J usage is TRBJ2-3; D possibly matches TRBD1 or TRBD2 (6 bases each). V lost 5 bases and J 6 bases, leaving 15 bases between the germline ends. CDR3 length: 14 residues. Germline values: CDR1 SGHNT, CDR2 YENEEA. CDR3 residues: CASSPGAGTDTQYF. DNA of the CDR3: TGTGCCAGCAGCCCGGGGGCAGGGACCGATACGCAGTATTTT.